This record covers a single T cell receptor beta chain. The sample's time point: persistent/refractory GD, antithyroid drugs over 5 years with positive TRAb. Researchers made the TCR library from RNA that was extracted from PBMCs. Researchers made TCR beta libraries by using iRepertoire HTBI primers and running Arm-PCR on CDR3 regions. TCRdb passed the multiplex PCR reads through MiXCR, listing each CDR3 protein once. The top ten hold more than 6% of the sample, which has about 470,000 distinct CDR3 sequences, 20% to 25% seen once. The sample comes from a study of regulatory T cells in long-lasting Graves disease. There are 18 residues in the CDR3. The germline V gene encodes CDR1 LGHNA and CDR2 YNFKEQ. V lost 1 base and J lost 3, with 19 bases in between.

The sample here was peripheral blood mononuclear cells (PBMCs), taken when the disease was refractory, from a patient treated with antithyroid drugs. The gene calls are TRBV4-2 and TRBJ2-4, with a weak D call TRBD1 (6 bases). The sequence was obtained from a female donor with Graves disease. The CDR3: CASSQATTGTQGKNIQYF. The CDR3 region has the DNA TGTGCCAGCAGCCAAGCAACAACCGGGACACAGGGCAAAAACATTCAGTACTTC.